This T cell receptor beta chain is from a study of graft-versus-host responses after intestinal transplantation. Overall study context: Each transplant was multivisceral, liver-intestinal, or isolated intestinal. Each recipient received anti-thymocyte globulin induction, then tacrolimus and steroids for 3 to 4 years.

Notes on this clone: No antigen is known for it.

This CDR3 spans 12 amino acids. Per the germline V gene, CDR1 is WSHSY and CDR2 is SAAADI. Trimming removed 11 bases at V and 5 bases at J, with 15 bases between. Study-level results: Recipient bone marrow held GvH clones, some seen earlier in ileum or blood.

TCRdb's table, derived via immunoSEQ multiplex PCR, lists solely in-frame clones and lacks some. The table shows under 130,000 clones, with over 85% occurring only once. Sequencing was performed on unstimulated CD8+ T cells sorted from spleen or lymph node cells, taken before intestinal transplant. This clonotype was obtained from a human donor who received an intestinal transplant. The chain links TRBV10-2 to TRBJ2-5, with a possible D match to TRBD1 (6 bases). The CDR3 DNA is TGCGCCGGTTCAGGGGATGGGGAGACCCAGTACTTC. Translation gives CAGSGDGETQYF.